Below are 24 T cell receptor beta chains sequenced from a single sample in a study of control samples from healthy donors and cancer patients. Measured with immunoSEQ multiplex PCR; TCRdb has only the in-frame clones, and not every one. The sample consists of approximately 140,000 clones, roughly 91% of them appearing once. Specimen: PBMCs. All receptors derive from a middle-aged man with head and neck cancer.

The chain recombines TRBV2 with TRBJ2-7, with no clear D. Trimming cost V 1 base and J 0 bases, with 7 bases left between them. The CDR3 is made up of 14 amino acids. Germline V gives CDR1 SNHLY, CDR2 FYNNEI. The chain's CDR3 is CASSEVLISYEQYF. The CDR3 DNA follows: TGTGCCAGCAGTGAAGTTCTTATCTCCTACGAGCAGTACTTC.

The genes are TRBV7-6 and TRBJ1-2; tentative D call: TRBD1 (6 bases). Germline loops: CDR1 SGHVS, CDR2 FNYEAQ. The CDR3 runs 16 residues. The V end was cut by 5 bases, the J end by 4 bases, with 20 bases between. CDR3 residues: CASSRNSGAESYGYTF. CDR3 nucleotide sequence: TGTGCCAGCAGCCGAAATTCAGGGGCTGAGAGCTATGGCTACACCTTC. Drawing the rest from reference TRBV7-6 and TRBJ1-2, the complete variable domain is GAGVSQSPRYKVTKRGQDVALRCDPISGHVSLYWYRQALGQGPEFLTYFNYEAQQDKSGLPNDRFSAERPEGSISTLTIQRTEQRDSAMYRCASSRNSGAESYGYTFGSGTRLTVV.

This rearrangement joins TRBV6-5 to TRBJ1-4; no definite D call. Between the trimmed V and J ends, which lost 4 bases and 2 bases, there was a span of 8 bases. Germline assignment: CDR1 MNHEY and CDR2 SVGAGI. The CDR3 runs 14 residues. Written as DNA, the CDR3 is TGTGCCAGCAGTTCTGCGGGGACTAATGAAAAACTGTTTTTT. Residues: CASSSAGTNEKLFF.

J is TRBJ2-3 and V is TRBV6-1; no firm D call. The V gene's germline CDR1 is MNHNS and CDR2 SASEGT. This CDR3 contains 15 residues. Trimming removed 2 bases from V and 1 base from J, with 10 bases in between. The CDR3 DNA is TGTGCCAGCAGTGAATTTCTCGCAGGCACAGATACGCAGTATTTT. Translating gives CASSEFLAGTDTQYF.

This clone was observed once. The V gene is TRBV7-9, the J gene TRBJ1-2; D might be TRBD1 (6 bases). CDR3 length: 14 amino acids. With 5 bases removed from V and 5 bases from J, the gap between germline ends came to 15 bases. Germline CDR1 is SEHNR and CDR2 is FQNEAQ (reference sequence). CDR3 protein: CASSETGTEYGYTF. CDR3 in DNA: TGTGCCAGCAGCGAAACAGGGACCGAGTATGGCTACACCTTC. The full variable domain, rest sourced from reference TRBV7-9 and TRBJ1-2, is DTGVSQNPRHKITKRGQNVTFRCDPISEHNRLYWYRQTLGQGPEFLTYFQNEAQLEKSRLLSDRFSAERPKGSFSTLEIQRTEQGDSAMYLCASSETGTEYGYTFGSGTRLTVV.

The chain combines TRBV11-2 with TRBJ2-1; 9 bases line up with TRBD2. The length of the CDR3 is 15 residues. V shed 6 bases and J 6 bases; nucleotides not matched to a gene: 9. CDR1 and CDR2 from the germline V gene are SGHAT and FQNNGV. The CDR3 reads CASSPGASGTNEQFF. The CDR3 bases are TGTGCCAGCAGTCCCGGGGCTAGCGGGACCAATGAGCAGTTCTTC.

The CDR3 DNA reads as TGTGCCAGCAGCTTCTTTGGACAGGGTAGAACCGGGGAGCTGTTTTTT. It specifies CASSFFGQGRTGELFF. The chain carries TRBV5-4 and TRBJ2-2; TRBD1 aligns across 8 bases. Per the germline V gene, CDR1 is SGHNT and CDR2 is YYREEE (reference sequence). The CDR3 sequence is 16 residues long. V shed 2 bases, J shed 5 bases, and the junction held 8 bases outside the gene matches.

The V and J genes are TRBV19 and TRBJ2-1; 10 nucleotides agree with TRBD1. This CDR3 has 15 amino acids. V was pared by 5 bases and J by 8 bases, with 9 bases of the junction left unmatched. The germline V gene encodes CDR1 LNHDA and CDR2 SQIVND (reference sequence). CDR3 sequence reads: CASSLRQGAWDEQFF. The CDR3 DNA follows: TGTGCCAGTAGTCTCCGACAGGGGGCATGGGATGAGCAGTTCTTC. The whole variable domain, remainder taken from reference TRBV19 and TRBJ2-1, is DGGITQSPKYLFRKEGQNVTLSCEQNLNHDAMYWYRQDPGQGLRLIYYSQIVNDFQKGDIAEGYSVSREKKESFPLTVTSAQKNPTAFYLCASSLRQGAWDEQFFGPGTRLTVL.

The chain has TRBV19 and TRBJ2-1; TRBD2 matches at 10 bases. CDR1 LNHDA and CDR2 SQIVND come from the germline V gene (reference sequence). Germline trimming cut 2 bases from V and 0 bases from J; bases unmatched to any gene: 4. The CDR3 loop spans 17 amino acids. The CDR3 protein is CASSIKAGGFSYNEQFF. In DNA, the CDR3 is TGTGCCAGTAGTATAAAAGCGGGGGGGTTCTCCTACAATGAGCAGTTCTTC. Full variable domain (rest looked up from reference TRBV19 and TRBJ2-1): DGGITQSPKYLFRKEGQNVTLSCEQNLNHDAMYWYRQDPGQGLRLIYYSQIVNDFQKGDIAEGYSVSREKKESFPLTVTSAQKNPTAFYLCASSIKAGGFSYNEQFFGPGTRLTVL.

This chain links TRBV14 with TRBJ2-1; 7 positions agree with TRBD2. From germline, CDR1 is SGHDN and CDR2 FVKESK. This CDR3 is 16 amino acids long. V was clipped by 0 bases and J by 3 bases; unmatched bases: 5. For the CDR3, the DNA is TGTGCCAGCAGCCAAGAACGCGGGAGTGGCTACAATGAGCAGTTCTTC. Translating it yields CASSQERGSGYNEQFF.

The chain couples TRBV12-2 to TRBJ2-1; the tabulated D call, TRBD2, remains unverified against the DNA. TRBV12-2 is designated a pseudogene. The CDR3 is 18 residues long. CDR3 sequence (DNA): TGTGCAAGTCGCGACACCTTACGTAGCGCGGGAGACGTCAATGAGCAGTTCTTC. Residues: CASRDTLRSAGDVNEQFF.

V usage is TRBV6-2 or TRBV6-3 and J usage is TRBJ1-5; 9 bases align to TRBD1. Germline-derived CDR1 and CDR2 are MNHEY and SVGEGT. The CDR3 is 14 residues long. V lost 6 bases to trimming and J lost 5 bases; unmatched junction nucleotides: 5. CDR3 nucleotide sequence: TGTGCCAGCAGCCGAAGACAGGGGGATCAGCCCCAGCATTTT. Translated, it gives CASSRRQGDQPQHF.

This chain connects TRBV19 to TRBJ2-3; TRBD1 matches 10 bases. Germline assignment: CDR1 LNHDA and CDR2 SQIVND (reference sequence). After removal of 5 bases from V and 5 bases from J, the junction contained 10 bases not matched to a gene. The CDR3 consists of 16 residues. DNA for the CDR3: TGTGCCAGTAGTTGGGGCGGGACAGGGGTTGGAGATACGCAGTATTTT. Translating it yields CASSWGGTGVGDTQYF.

CDR3 DNA: TGTGCCAGCAGTTCTGCCGGACAGGGAATCGGCTATGGCTACACCTTC. It encodes CASSSAGQGIGYGYTF. The chain carries TRBV6-2 or TRBV6-3 and TRBJ1-2, with 8 bases fitting TRBD1. CDR1 and CDR2 from the germline V gene are MNHEY and SVGEGT. V lost 4 bases to trimming and J lost 4 bases; unmatched junction nucleotides: 11. The CDR3 totals 16 residues.

The CDR3, as DNA: TGTGCCAGCAGCGTAAGACTAGCGGGGAAGAATGAGCAGTTCTTC. Its translation is CASSVRLAGKNEQFF. The V and J genes are TRBV9 and TRBJ2-1; 11 nucleotides match TRBD2. Trimming took 1 base from V and 7 from J; bases not matched to a gene: 4. CDR1 is SGDLS and CDR2 is YYNGEE in the germline V gene. The CDR3 extends over 15 amino acids.

This chain uses TRBV24-1 with TRBJ2-1, with 12 bases aligning to TRBD2. This CDR3 is built from 17 residues. CDR1 is KGHDR, CDR2 SFDVKD, per germline. Germline trimming cut 3 bases from V and 6 bases from J; bases unmatched to any gene: 8. CDR3 DNA sequence: TGTGCCACCAGTGATCCGATACTAGCGGGAGGAAGCAATGAGCAGTTCTTC. This gives the protein CATSDPILAGGSNEQFF.

J is TRBJ2-3 and V is TRBV10-1; the D call may be TRBD1 or TRBD2 (6 bases each). The ends were cut back, 0 bases at V and 0 bases at J, with 10 bases in the middle. Germline CDR1 WNHNN, CDR2 SYGVQD (reference sequence). This CDR3 is built from 16 residues. The CDR3 spells CASSESPGASTDTQYF. In DNA form, the CDR3 reads TGCGCCAGCAGTGAGTCGCCGGGGGCTAGCACAGATACGCAGTATTTT.

The chain uses TRBV7-9 and TRBJ2-1; tentatively, D is TRBD2 (6 bases). This CDR3 region has 12 residues. The germline CDR1 and CDR2 sequences are SEHNR and FQNEAQ (reference sequence). V was shortened by 7 bases and J by 9 bases, with 13 bases between the two germline ends. In DNA, the CDR3 is TGTGCCAGCAACCGGGGGTGGGGTGAGCAGTTCTTC. Translation gives CASNRGWGEQFF.

The chain carries TRBV10-3 and TRBJ2-7; no definite D call. The germline CDR1 and CDR2 sequences are ENHRY and SYGVKD. The length of the CDR3 is 12 residues. Trimming stripped 7 bases from V and 6 bases from J, with 13 bases between. The CDR3 coding sequence is TGTGCCATCACGCCTGGGTTCGGCGAGCAGTACTTC. It encodes CAITPGFGEQYF.

The rearrangement joins TRBV19 to TRBJ2-2; 9 positions match TRBD2. V lost 7 bases, J lost 1 base, and 7 bases stayed unmatched. Germline V lookup: CDR1 LNHDA, CDR2 SQIVND (reference sequence). The CDR3 totals 16 residues. DNA of the CDR3: TGTGCCAGTATTCAACTAGCGGGTCGGAACACCGGGGAGCTGTTTTTT. Protein sequence: CASIQLAGRNTGELFF.

The CDR3 sequence: CASSLQGSNYEQYF. The CDR3 DNA sequence: TGTGCCAGCAGCCTACAGGGGTCTAACTACGAGCAGTACTTC. The J gene is TRBJ2-7, the V gene TRBV5-8; 7 bases agree with TRBD1. Trimming removed 4 bases from V and 3 bases from J; junction bases left unmatched: 7. CDR1 and CDR2 (germline): SGHTS, YDEGEE. The CDR3 runs 14 residues.

The chain is built from TRBV30 and TRBJ1-1; maybe TRBD1 (6 bases). The CDR3 is made up of 14 amino acids. Between the trimmed V and J ends, which lost 0 bases and 1 base, there was a span of 9 bases. Germline V gives CDR1 GTSNPN, CDR2 SVGIG (reference sequence). DNA for the CDR3: TGTGCCTGGAGTGTACAGGGACCGAACACTGAAGCTTTCTTT. This translates into CAWSVQGPNTEAFF.

The chain has TRBV28 and TRBJ2-5, with 7 positions matching TRBD2. Germline CDR1 MDHEN, CDR2 SYDVKM. The CDR3 is 11 amino acids. The chain's CDR3 is CATGGLETQYF. In DNA, the CDR3 is TGTGCTACGGGGGGTTTGGAGACCCAGTACTTC.

Comments on this clone: One end of the junction is discordant with germline, which a read error may explain. This chain uses TRBV6-5 with TRBJ2-1, with D perhaps being TRBD1 or TRBD2 (6 bases each). The CDR3 extends over 15 amino acids. Looked up from germline, CDR1 is MNHEY and CDR2 is SVGAGI. As DNA, the CDR3 is TGTGTCAGCAGCGCTGGGGGGCCAGACTACAATGAGCAGTTCTTC. It codes for CVSSAGGPDYNEQFF.